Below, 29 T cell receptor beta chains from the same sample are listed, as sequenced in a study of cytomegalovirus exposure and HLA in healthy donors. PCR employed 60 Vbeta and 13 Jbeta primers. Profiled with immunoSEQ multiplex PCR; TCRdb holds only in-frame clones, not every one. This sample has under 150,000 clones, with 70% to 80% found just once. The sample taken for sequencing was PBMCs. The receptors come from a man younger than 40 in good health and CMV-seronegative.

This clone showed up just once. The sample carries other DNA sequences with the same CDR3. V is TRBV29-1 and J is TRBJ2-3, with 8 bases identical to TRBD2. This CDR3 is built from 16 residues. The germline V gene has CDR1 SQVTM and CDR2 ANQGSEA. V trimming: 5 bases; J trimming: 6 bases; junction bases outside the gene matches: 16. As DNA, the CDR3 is TGCAGCGTTTTTACCCGGACTAGCTTAGGGGGGGATACGCAGTATTTT. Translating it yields CSVFTRTSLGGDTQYF.

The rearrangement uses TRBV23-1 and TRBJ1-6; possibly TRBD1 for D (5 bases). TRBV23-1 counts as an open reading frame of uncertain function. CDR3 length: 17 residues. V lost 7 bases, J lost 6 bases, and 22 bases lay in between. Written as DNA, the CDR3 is TGCGCCAGCACGGGCTCCCACAGGAGCCTCGTTAATTCACCCCTCCACTTT. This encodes CASTGSHRSLVNSPLHF.

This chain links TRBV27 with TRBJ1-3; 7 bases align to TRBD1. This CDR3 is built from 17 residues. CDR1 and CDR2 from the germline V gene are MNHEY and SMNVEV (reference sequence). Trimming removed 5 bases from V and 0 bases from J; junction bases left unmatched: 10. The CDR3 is CASSTGTDSYSGNTIYF. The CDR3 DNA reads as TGTGCCAGCAGTACAGGGACAGATTCTTACTCTGGAAACACCATATATTTT.

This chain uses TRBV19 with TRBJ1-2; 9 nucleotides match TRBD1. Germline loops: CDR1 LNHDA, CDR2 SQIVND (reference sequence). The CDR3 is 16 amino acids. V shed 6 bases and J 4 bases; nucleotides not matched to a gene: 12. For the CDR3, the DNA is TGTGCCAGTAGCACAACCGGGACAGGGACGACCTATGGCTACACCTTC. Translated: CASSTTGTGTTYGYTF.

CDR3 residues: CASSSQSAYEQYF. The CDR3 region has the DNA TGTGCCAGCAGCTCACAAAGCGCCTACGAGCAGTACTTC. The rearrangement uses TRBV13 and TRBJ2-7; D gene ambiguous. Germline values: CDR1 PRHDT, CDR2 FYEKMQ (reference sequence). V lost 4 bases to trimming and J lost 2 bases, with 9 bases between them. CDR3 length: 13 residues.

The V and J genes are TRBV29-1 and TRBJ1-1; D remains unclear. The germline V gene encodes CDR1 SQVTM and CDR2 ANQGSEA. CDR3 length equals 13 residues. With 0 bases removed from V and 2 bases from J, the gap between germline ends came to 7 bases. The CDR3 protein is CSVEEQKNTEAFF. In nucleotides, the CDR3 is TGCAGCGTTGAAGAACAGAAAAACACTGAAGCTTTCTTT.

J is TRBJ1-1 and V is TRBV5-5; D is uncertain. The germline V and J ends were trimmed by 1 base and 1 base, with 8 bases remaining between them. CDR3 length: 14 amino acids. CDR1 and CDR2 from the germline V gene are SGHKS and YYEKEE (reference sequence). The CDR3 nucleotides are TGTGCCAGCAGCTTGAGTAGCTGGAACACTGAAGCTTTCTTT. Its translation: CASSLSSWNTEAFF.

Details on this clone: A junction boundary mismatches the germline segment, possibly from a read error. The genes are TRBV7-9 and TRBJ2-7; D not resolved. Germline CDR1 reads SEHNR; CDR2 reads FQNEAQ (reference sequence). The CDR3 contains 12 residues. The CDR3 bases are TGTTCCAGCAGTTCTATATCCTACGAGCAGTACTTC. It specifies CSSSSISYEQYF.

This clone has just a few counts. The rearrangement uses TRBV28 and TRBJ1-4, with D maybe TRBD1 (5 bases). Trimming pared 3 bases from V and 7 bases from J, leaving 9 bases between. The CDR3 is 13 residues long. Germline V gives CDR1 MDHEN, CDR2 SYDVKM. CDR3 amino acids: CASSLGQVEKLFF. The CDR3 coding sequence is TGTGCCAGCAGTTTGGGGCAGGTTGAAAAACTGTTTTTT.

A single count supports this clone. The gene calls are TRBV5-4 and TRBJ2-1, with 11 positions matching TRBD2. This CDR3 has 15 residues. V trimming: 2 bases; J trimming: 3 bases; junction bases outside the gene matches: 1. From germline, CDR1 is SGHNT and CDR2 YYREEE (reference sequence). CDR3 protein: CASSFTSGGYNEQFF. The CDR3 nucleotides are TGTGCCAGCAGCTTTACTAGCGGGGGCTACAATGAGCAGTTCTTC.

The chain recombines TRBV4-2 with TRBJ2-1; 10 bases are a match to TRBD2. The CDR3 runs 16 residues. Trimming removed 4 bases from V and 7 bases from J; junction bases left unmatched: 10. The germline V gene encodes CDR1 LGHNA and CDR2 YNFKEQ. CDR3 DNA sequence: TGTGCCAGCAGCCGAGACCCGGGACTAGCGTTAAATGAGCAGTTCTTC. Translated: CASSRDPGLALNEQFF.

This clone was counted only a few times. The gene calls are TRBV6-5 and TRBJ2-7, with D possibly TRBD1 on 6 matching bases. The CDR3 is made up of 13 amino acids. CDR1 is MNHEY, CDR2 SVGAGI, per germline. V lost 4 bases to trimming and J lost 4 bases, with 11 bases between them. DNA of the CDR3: TGTGCCAGCAGTTCCCTTCAGGGGTACGAGCAGTACTTC. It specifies CASSSLQGYEQYF.

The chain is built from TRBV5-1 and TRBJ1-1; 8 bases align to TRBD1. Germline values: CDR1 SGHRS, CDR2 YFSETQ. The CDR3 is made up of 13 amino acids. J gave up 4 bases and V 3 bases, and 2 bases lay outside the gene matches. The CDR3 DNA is TGCGCCAGCAGCTGGCAGGGGGCCACTGAAGCTTTCTTT. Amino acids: CASSWQGATEAFF.

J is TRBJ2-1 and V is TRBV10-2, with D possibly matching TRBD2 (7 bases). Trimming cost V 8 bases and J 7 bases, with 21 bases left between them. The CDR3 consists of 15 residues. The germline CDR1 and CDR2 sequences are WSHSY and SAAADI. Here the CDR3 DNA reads TGCGCCAGCGGAAAGGCGGGGAGGGGGGGGAATGAGCAGTTCTTC. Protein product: CASGKAGRGGNEQFF.

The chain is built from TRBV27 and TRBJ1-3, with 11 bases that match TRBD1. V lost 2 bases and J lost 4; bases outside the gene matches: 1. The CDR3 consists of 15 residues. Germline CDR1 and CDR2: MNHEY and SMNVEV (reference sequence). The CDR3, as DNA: TGTGCCAGCAGTTTAGGGACAGGGGGAGGAAACACCATATATTTT. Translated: CASSLGTGGGNTIYF.

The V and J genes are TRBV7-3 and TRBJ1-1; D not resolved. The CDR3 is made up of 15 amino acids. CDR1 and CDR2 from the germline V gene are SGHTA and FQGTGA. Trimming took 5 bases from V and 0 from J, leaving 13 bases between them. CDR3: CASSPEGRMNTEAFF. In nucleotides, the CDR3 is TGTGCCAGCAGCCCCGAGGGCCGAATGAACACTGAAGCTTTCTTT.

The CDR3 DNA follows: TGTGCCATCAGTGAGTCTGGACAGGTGGGCGAGCAGTACTTC. It yields the protein CAISESGQVGEQYF. The chain joins TRBV10-3 to TRBJ2-7; 7 bases agree with TRBD1. V lost 0 bases to trimming and J lost 6 bases; unmatched junction nucleotides: 5. The CDR3 has 14 residues. Per germline, CDR1 ENHRY and CDR2 SYGVKD.

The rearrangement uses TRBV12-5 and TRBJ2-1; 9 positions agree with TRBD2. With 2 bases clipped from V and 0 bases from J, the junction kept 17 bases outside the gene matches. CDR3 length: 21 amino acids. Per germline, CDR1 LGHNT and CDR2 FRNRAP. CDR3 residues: CASGLTSGLAQNLSSYNEQFF. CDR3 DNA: TGTGCTAGTGGTTTGACCTCTGGACTAGCGCAAAACCTGAGCTCCTACAATGAGCAGTTCTTC.

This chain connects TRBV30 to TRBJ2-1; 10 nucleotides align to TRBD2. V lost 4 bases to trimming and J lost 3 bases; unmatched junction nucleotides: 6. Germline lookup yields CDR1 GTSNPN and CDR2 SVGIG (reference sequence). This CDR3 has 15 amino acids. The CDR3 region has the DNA TGTGCCTGGACCCTTAGCGGGAGGTTCTACAATGAGCAGTTCTTC. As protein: CAWTLSGRFYNEQFF.

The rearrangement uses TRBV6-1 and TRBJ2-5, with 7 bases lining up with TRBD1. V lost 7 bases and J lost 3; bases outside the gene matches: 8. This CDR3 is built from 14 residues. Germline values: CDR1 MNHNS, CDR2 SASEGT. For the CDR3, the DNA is TGTGCCAGCAAGGGGACAGCCTGGGAAGAGACCCAGTACTTC. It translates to CASKGTAWEETQYF.

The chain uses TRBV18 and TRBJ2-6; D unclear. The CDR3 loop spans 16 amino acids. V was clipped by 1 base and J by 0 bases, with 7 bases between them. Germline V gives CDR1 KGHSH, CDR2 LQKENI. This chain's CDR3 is CASSPQRPSGANVLTF. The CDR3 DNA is TGTGCCAGCTCACCACAGCGTCCCTCTGGGGCCAACGTCCTGACTTTC. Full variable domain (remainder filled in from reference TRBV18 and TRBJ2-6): NAGVMQNPRHLVRRRGQEARLRCSPMKGHSHVYWYRQLPEEGLKFMVYLQKENIIDESGMPKERFSAEFPKEGPSILRIQQVVRGDSAAYFCASSPQRPSGANVLTFGAGSRLTVL.

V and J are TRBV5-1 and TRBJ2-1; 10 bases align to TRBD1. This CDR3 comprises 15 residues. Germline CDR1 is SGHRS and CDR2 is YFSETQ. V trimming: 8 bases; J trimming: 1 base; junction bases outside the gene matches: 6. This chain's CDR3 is CASGTGAESYNEQFF. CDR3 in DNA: TGCGCCAGTGGGACAGGGGCCGAATCCTACAATGAGCAGTTCTTC.

CDR3: CAWSGSAGGPRDTQYF. The CDR3 nucleotides read TGTGCCTGGAGTGGGTCGGCGGGAGGGCCGAGAGATACGCAGTATTTT. This chain connects TRBV30 to TRBJ2-3, with 9 bases that match TRBD2. Germline V gene lookup returns CDR1 GTSNPN and CDR2 SVGIG (reference sequence). The CDR3 totals 16 residues. The trim removed 1 base at V and 5 bases at J, leaving 10 bases unmatched.

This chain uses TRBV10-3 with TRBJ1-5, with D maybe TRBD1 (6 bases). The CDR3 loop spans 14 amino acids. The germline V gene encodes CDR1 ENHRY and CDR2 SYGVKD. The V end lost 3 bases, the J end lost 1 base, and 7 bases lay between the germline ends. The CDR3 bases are TGTGCCATCAGTGACGGACAGAGCAATCAGCCCCAGCATTTT. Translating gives CAISDGQSNQPQHF.

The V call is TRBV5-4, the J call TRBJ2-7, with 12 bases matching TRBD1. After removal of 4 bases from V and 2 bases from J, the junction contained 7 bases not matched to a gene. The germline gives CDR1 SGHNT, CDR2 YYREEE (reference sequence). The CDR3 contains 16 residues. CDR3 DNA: TGTGCCAGCAGCACGGGAGGGACAGGGGGCCCCTACGAGCAGTACTTC. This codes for CASSTGGTGGPYEQYF.

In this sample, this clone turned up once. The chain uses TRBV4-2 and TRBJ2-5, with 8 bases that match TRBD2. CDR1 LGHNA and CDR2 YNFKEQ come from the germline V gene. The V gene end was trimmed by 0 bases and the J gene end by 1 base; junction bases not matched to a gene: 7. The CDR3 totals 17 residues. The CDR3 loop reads CASSQDGRLAFQETQYF. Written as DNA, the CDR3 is TGTGCCAGCAGCCAAGATGGACGACTAGCGTTCCAAGAGACCCAGTACTTC.

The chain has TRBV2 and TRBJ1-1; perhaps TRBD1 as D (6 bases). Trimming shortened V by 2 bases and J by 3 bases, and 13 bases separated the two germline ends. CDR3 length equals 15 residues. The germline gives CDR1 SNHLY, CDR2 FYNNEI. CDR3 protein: CASSEHGSGDTEAFF. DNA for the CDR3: TGTGCCAGCAGTGAACACGGTTCAGGGGACACTGAAGCTTTCTTT.

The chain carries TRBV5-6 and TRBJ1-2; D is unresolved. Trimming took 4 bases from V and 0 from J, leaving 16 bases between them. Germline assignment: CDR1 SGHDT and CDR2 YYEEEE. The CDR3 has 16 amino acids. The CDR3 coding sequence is TGTGCCAGCAGCCCCGAGCGGCGCCTAGCTAACTATGGCTACACCTTC. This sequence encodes CASSPERRLANYGYTF.

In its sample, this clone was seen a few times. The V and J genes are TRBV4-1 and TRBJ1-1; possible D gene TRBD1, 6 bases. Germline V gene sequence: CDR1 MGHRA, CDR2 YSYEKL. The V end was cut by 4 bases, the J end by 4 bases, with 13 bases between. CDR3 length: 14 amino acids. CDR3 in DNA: TGCGCCAGCAGCCCCTTAGGGGGGGCCACTGAAGCTTTCTTT. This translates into CASSPLGGATEAFF.